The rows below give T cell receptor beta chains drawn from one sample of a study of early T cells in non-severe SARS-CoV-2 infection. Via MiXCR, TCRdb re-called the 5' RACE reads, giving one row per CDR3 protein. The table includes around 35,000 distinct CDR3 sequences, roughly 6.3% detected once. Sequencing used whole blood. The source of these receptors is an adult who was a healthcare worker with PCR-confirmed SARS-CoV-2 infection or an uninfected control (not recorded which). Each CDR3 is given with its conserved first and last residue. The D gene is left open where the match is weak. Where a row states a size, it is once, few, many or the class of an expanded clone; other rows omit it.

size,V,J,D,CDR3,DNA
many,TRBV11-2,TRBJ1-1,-,CASSLVAGSEAFF,TGTGCCAGCAGCTTAGTGGCGGGGTCTGAAGCTTTCTTT
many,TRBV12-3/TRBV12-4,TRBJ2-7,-,CASSPGFYEQYF,TGTGCCAGCAGTCCAGGGTTCTACGAGCAGTACTTC
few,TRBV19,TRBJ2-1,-,CASSISGEQFF,TGTGCCAGTAGTATCTCAGGCGAGCAGTTCTTC
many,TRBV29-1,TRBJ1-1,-,CSTTVTTTEAFF,TGCAGCACGACAGTCACGACCACTGAAGCTTTCTTT
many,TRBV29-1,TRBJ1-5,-,CSVVGSGWNQPQHF,TGCAGCGTTGTAGGGTCAGGGTGGAATCAGCCCCAGCATTTT
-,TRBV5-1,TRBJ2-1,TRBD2,CASSSGLAGAGNEQFF,TGCGCCAGCAGCTCGGGACTAGCGGGAGCCGGCAATGAGCAGTTCTTC
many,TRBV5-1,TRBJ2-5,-,CASSLERVRETQYF,TGCGCCAGCAGCTTAGAGCGGGTTCGAGAGACCCAGTACTTC
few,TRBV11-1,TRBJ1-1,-,CASSLARDRSTEAFF,TGTGCCAGCAGCTTAGCTCGAGACAGAAGCACCGAAGCTTTCTTT
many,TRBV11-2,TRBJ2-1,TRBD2,CASNQAGGPGNEQFF,TGTGCCAGCAACCAAGCGGGAGGGCCGGGAAATGAGCAGTTCTTC
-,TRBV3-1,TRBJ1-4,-,CASSQYGTTNEKLFF,TGTGCCAGCAGCCAATACGGGACGACTAATGAAAAACTGTTTTTT
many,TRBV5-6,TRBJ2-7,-,CASSLPYTYEQYF,TGTGCCAGCAGCTTGCCATATACCTACGAGCAGTACTTC
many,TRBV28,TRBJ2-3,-,CASRGSPDDTQYF,TGTGCCAGCCGGGGAAGCCCCGACGATACGCAGTATTTT
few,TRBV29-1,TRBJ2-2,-,CSVPSGGELFF,TGCAGCGTACCTTCAGGGGGGGAGCTGTTTTTT
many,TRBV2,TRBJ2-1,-,CASSPNLHNDRQFF,TGTGCCAGCAGTCCCAACTTACACAATGATCGGCAGTTCTTC
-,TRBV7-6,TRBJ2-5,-,CASSLVQAYQETQYF,TGTGCCAGCAGCTTAGTACAGGCGTACCAAGAGACCCAGTACTTC
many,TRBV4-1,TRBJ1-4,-,CASSQDFVYQVKGEKLFF,TGCGCCAGCAGCCAAGATTTTGTATACCAGGTTAAGGGGGAAAAACTGTTTTTT
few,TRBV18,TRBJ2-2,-,CASSPGQNTGELFF,TGTGCCAGCTCACCAGGACAGAACACCGGGGAGCTGTTTTTT
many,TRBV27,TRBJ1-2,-,CASSFSRSSYGYTF,TGTGCCAGCAGTTTTTCCAGGTCCTCCTATGGCTACACCTTC
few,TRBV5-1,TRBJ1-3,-,CASSFSSSSGRNTIYF,TGCGCCAGCAGCTTCTCATCTTCCTCAGGGCGAAACACCATATATTTT
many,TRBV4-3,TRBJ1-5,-,CASSQDSGSNQPQHF,TGCGCCAGCAGCCAAGATTCAGGGAGCAATCAGCCCCAGCATTTT
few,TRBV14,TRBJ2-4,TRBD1,CASNPGTGTIQYF,TGTGCCAGCAATCCCGGGACAGGGACCATTCAGTACTTC
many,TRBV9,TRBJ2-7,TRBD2,CASSAGTSASYEQYF,TGTGCCAGCAGCGCCGGGACTAGCGCCTCCTACGAGCAGTACTTC
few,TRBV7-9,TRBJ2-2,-,CASSLGSSSRTELFF,TGTGCCAGCAGCTTAGGTTCTAGCAGCAGAACGGAGCTGTTTTTT
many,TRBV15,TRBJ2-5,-,CATSRGTQPFGETQYF,TGTGCCACCAGCAGAGGGACTCAGCCCTTCGGGGAGACCCAGTACTTC
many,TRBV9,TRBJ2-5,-,CASSSRTGAETQYF,TGTGCCAGCAGCTCCAGAACCGGGGCAGAGACCCAGTACTTC
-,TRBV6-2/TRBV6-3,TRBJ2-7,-,CASCRGLNYASYEQYF,TGTGCCAGCTGCCGGGGCCTAAACTATGCCTCCTACGAGCAGTACTTC
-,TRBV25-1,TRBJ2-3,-,CASSELTGEYAPDTQYF,TGTGCCAGCAGTGAATTGACAGGAGAATACGCCCCAGATACGCAGTATTTT
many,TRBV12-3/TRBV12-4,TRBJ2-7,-,CASSLEGAYEQYF,TGTGCCAGCAGTTTAGAGGGGGCCTACGAGCAGTACTTC
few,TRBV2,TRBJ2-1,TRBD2,CATGRLADNEQFF,TGTGCCACCGGAAGACTAGCGGACAATGAGCAGTTCTTC
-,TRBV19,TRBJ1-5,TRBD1,CASSTRQGANQPQHF,TGTGCCAGTAGTACCCGACAGGGGGCGAATCAGCCCCAGCATTTT
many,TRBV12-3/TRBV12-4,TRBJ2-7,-,CASSFRLLSYEQYF,TGTGCCAGCAGTTTTCGGTTGCTCTCCTACGAGCAGTACTTC
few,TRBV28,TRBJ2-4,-,CASSEVRGKNIQYF,TGTGCCAGCAGTGAGGTTCGTGGCAAAAACATTCAGTACTTC
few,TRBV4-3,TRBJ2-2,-,CASSRREFTGELFF,TGCGCCAGCAGTCGAAGAGAGTTCACCGGGGAGCTGTTTTTT
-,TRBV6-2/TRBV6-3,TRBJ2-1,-,CASSYSSRMILSYNEQFF,TGTGCCAGCAGTTACAGTAGCCGAATGATCCTCTCCTACAATGAGCAGTTCTTC
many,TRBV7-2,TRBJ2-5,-,CASSLMGDQETQYF,TGTGCCAGCAGCTTAATGGGGGACCAAGAGACCCAGTACTTC
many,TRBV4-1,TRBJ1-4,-,CASSPSITSNEKLFF,TGCGCCAGCAGCCCAAGTATCACATCTAATGAAAAACTGTTTTTT
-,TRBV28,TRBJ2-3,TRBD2,CASSPPPGGGVTDTQYF,TGTGCCAGCAGTCCCCCACCTGGCGGGGGGGTCACAGATACGCAGTATTTT
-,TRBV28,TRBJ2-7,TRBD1,CASSSPQGALAYEQYF,TGTGCCAGCAGTTCGCCCCAGGGGGCGCTTGCCTACGAGCAGTACTTC
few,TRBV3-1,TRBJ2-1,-,CASSQDSRNEQFF,TGTGCCAGCAGCCAAGACTCCCGTAATGAGCAGTTCTTC
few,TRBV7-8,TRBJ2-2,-,CASSELGTGELFF,TGTGCCAGCAGCGAACTCGGGACCGGGGAGCTGTTTTTT
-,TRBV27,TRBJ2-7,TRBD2,CASSWREKEYEQYF,TGTGCCAGCAGTTGGCGGGAGAAGGAGTACGAGCAGTACTTC
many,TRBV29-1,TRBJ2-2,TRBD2,CSVPRAGANTGELFF,TGCAGCGTCCCCCGGGCGGGAGCGAACACCGGGGAGCTGTTTTTT
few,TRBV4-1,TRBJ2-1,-,CASSPWPGGNEQFF,TGCGCCAGCAGCCCCTGGCCCGGTGGGAATGAGCAGTTCTTC
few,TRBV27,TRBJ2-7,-,CASSHQGFHEQYF,TGTGCCAGCAGCCACCAGGGGTTCCACGAGCAGTACTTC
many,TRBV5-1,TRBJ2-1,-,CASSLGRLGANEQFF,TGCGCCAGCAGCTTGGGACGACTAGGTGCTAATGAGCAGTTCTTC
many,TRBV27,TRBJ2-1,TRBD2,CASSSLTSGGGARSYNEQFF,TGTGCCAGCAGTTCCCTTACTAGCGGGGGGGGTGCCCGCTCCTACAATGAGCAGTTCTTC